This T cell receptor (beta chain) was recorded in a study of T cells in Graves' hyperthyroidism and ophthalmopathy (dated by TCRdb to the late 2010s). At the level of the whole study: Peripheral blood was collected at initial diagnosis, before any treatment. The paper reports TCR Vbeta CDR3 sequencing of fewer than 150 peripheral blood samples: under 45 ophthalmopathy, under 80 hyperthyroidism and about 17 progressor patients. To identify distinguishing TCR V-J signatures, a discovery cohort of 90 to 100 patients was used, comprising 40 to 45 with Graves' ophthalmopathy and some 57 with stable Graves' hyperthyroidism. Thyroid tissue and blood T-cell repertoires from roughly six Graves' hyperthyroidism patients were also compared in the study. After blood sampling, hyperthyroidism patients were treated with methimazole at a starting dose of 30 mg daily, and ophthalmopathy patients were treated with high-dose intravenous methylprednisolone. The 100 or so discovery patients were randomly split 7:3 into training and test sets. Prospective prediction of ophthalmopathy was tested in an independent validation cohort of about 19 hyperthyroidism patients and 15 to 17 patients who later progressed to ophthalmopathy.

In the ophthalmopathy patients, disease was moderately to severely active, with a Clinical Activity Score of 3 or more, a NOSPECS grade of 4 or more, and a duration of less than 3 months. Any patient with an uncontrolled infection, another autoimmune disease, pregnancy or lactation was excluded. Diagnoses were established on the basis of clinical symptoms, serum thyroxine and TRAb, thyroid ultrasound, and orbital computed tomography. PBMCs were separated from roughly 9.3 ml of fresh peripheral blood using Ficoll-Paque density gradient centrifugation. Trizol reagent was used to extract total RNA, and RNA quality was then checked on an Agilent 2100 Bioanalyzer. The full study reports these points: No statistical method was used to fix the sample size in advance, and group allocation was not hidden from the investigators. Most expanded thyroid clonotypes (frequency above 0.001) were also detected in blood, a finding suggesting that blood repertoires may reflect thyroid immune responses. Ophthalmopathy was separated from stable hyperthyroidism by a 13 V-J signature model, with over 85% sensitivity and approximately 84% specificity obtained in cross-validation and 80%/75% obtained in testing. During validation, the model predicted progression to ophthalmopathy a median of approximately 6 months ahead of onset, with approximately 70% sensitivity and less than 85% specificity.

Cut back by 5 bases and 3 bases, the V and J ends lie 11 bases apart. Its CDR3 holds 13 amino acids, cysteine through phenylalanine. The retained sequence is limited to the CDR3, 39 bases, with the frame set at the first base. Sequences LNHDA (CDR1) and SQIVND (CDR2) are obtained from the germline V gene (reference sequence). As regards this clonotype: Its antigen is not yet known. No quality values exist for individual bases; no much larger clone is one base distant.

The TCR beta CDR3 regions were amplified from the RNA transcripts. A first-round RT-PCR of the TCR CDR3 used the HTBI primer set with the Qiagen OneStep RT-PCR kit. A second multiplex PCR round built the libraries, followed by size selection and purification. Libraries were sequenced paired-end with 100 bp reads on an Illumina HiSeq2000. Processing in the source paper ran as follows. Raw data were processed with SOAPnuke, discarding reads with adapters, uncalled bases, mean Phred below 15, or no exact constant-primer or identifier match. COPE v1.2.5 was used to merge high-quality paired reads, and clonotypes were defined as unique nucleotide sequences. MiTCR v1.1 was used to align the clonotypes against IMGT TRBV, TRBD and TRBJ reference segments. Only V-J combinations with frequency above 0.0001, covering about 99% of repertoires, were analysed. A TCS score was defined as the ratio of F50 (clonal expansion) to E x V (chaos), with BLOSUM62-based TCRdist applied between CDR3 peptides within each V-J. Welch's t-statistics and random forest reduced 500 to 550 V-J features to 13, which were used in a naive Bayes classifier (R e1071). TCRdb itself trimmed the public reads at Q25 with fastp, ran MiXCR and retained productive beta chains. Rows with a matching CDR3 protein are joined into one entry that keeps the most common DNA and genes. TCRdb, not the authors, supplied the V and J calls. The sample profile shows 250,000 to 350,000 distinct CDR3 sequences; over 15% of them were found once. The ten top clones hold approximately 60% of the sample.

Sequencing used blood. This TCR was sampled from an older woman with Graves' ophthalmopathy. This sequence uses TRBV19 and TRBJ2-7; the D gene is unclear. The CDR3 has the sequence CASSAHRNYEQYF. The sequence in DNA is TGTGCCAGTAGTGCACACAGAAACTACGAGCAGTACTTC. The full variable domain, with segments outside the CDR3 supplied by the reference TRBV19 and TRBJ2-7 proteins, appears as DGGITQSPKYLFRKEGQNVTLSCEQNLNHDAMYWYRQDPGQGLRLIYYSQIVNDFQKGDIAEGYSVSREKKESFPLTVTSAQKNPTAFYLCASSAHRNYEQYFGPGTRLTVT.